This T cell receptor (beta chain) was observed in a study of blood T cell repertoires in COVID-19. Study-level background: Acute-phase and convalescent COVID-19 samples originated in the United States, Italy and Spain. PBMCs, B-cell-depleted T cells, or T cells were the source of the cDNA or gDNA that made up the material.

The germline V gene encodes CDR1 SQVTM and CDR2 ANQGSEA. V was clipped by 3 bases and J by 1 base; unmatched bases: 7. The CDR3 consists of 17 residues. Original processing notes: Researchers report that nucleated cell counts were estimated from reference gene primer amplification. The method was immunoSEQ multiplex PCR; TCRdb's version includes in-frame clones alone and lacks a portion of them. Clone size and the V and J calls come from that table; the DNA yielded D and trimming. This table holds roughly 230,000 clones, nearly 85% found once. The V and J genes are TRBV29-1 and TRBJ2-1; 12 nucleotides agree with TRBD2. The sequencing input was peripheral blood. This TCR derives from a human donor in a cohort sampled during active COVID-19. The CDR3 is CSVDFASGRASYNEQFF. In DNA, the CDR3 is TGCAGCGTTGATTTTGCTAGCGGGAGGGCATCCTACAATGAGCAGTTCTTC.